This T cell receptor (beta chain) was sequenced during a study of cytomegalovirus exposure and HLA in healthy donors. After removal of 2 bases from V and 5 bases from J, the junction contained 3 bases not matched to a gene. The germline CDR1 and CDR2 sequences are LGHNA and YSLEER. CDR3 length: 15 residues. The PCR was carried out with 60 Vbeta primers and 13 Jbeta primers. The assay was immunoSEQ multiplex PCR, and TCRdb's table has in-frame clones only and misses some. The sample lists 170,000 or so clones; roughly 80% were seen once. The V gene is TRBV4-3, the J gene TRBJ2-5; 12 nucleotides match TRBD2. This clonotype was obtained from a man aged 18 to 35 in good health and CMV-seronegative. The sample comprised PBMCs. Written as DNA, the CDR3 is TGCGCCAGCAGCCAAACTACTAGCGGGAGGGAGACCCAGTACTTC. Its translation is CASSQTTSGRETQYF.